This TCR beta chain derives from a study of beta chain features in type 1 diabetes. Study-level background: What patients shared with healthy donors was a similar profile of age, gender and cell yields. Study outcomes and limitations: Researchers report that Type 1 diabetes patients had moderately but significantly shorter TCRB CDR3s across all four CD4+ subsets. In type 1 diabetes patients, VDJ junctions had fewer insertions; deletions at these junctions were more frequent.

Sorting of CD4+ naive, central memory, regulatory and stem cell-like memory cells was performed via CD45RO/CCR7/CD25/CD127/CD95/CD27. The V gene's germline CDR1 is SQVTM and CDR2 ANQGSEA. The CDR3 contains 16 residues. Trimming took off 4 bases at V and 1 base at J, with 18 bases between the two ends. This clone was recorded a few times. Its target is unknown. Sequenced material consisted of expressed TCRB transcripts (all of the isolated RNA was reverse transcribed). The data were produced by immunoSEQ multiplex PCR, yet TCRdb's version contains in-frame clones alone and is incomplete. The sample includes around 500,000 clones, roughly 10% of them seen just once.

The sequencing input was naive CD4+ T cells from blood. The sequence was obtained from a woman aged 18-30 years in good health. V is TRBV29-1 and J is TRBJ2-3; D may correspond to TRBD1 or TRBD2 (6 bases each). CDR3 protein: CSVGGAAALGTDTQYF. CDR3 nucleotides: TGCAGCGTTGGGGGGGCGGCTGCCTTAGGCACAGATACGCAGTATTTT.